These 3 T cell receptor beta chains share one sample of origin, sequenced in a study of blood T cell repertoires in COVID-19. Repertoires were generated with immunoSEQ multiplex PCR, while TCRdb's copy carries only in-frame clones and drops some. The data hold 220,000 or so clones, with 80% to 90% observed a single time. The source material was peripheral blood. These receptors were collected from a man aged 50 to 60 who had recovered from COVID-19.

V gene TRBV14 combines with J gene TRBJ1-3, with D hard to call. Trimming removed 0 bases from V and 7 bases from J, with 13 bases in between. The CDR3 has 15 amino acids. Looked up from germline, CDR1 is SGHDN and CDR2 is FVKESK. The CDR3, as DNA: TGTGCCAGCAGCCAAGATCCAGGCGGGTGGAACACCATATATTTT. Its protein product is CASSQDPGGWNTIYF.

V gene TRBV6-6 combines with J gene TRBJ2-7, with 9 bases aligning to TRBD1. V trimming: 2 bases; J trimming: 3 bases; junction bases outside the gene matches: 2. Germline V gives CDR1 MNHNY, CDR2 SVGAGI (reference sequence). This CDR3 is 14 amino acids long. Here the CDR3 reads CASSYEGQGYEQYF. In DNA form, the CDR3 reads TGTGCCAGCAGTTACGAGGGACAGGGCTACGAGCAGTACTTC.

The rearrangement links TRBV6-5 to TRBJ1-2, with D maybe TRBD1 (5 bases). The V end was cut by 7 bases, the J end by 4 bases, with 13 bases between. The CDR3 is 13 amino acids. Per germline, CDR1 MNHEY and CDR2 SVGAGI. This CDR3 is CASTEWGVYGYTF. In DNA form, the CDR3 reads TGTGCCAGCACCGAATGGGGGGTCTATGGCTACACCTTC.